This is a list of T cell receptor beta chains from one sample in a study of T cell changes during pregnancy in multiple sclerosis. Using immunoSEQ multiplex PCR, the repertoire was profiled, and TCRdb retains in-frame clones only, with some absent. Among tens of thousands of clones listed, more than 70% were seen once. The starting material was CD4+ T cells from peripheral blood mononuclear cells, obtained after pregnancy. Receptor source: a female donor in good health, enrolled as a control in a pregnancy study. Both conserved end residues are part of each CDR3. Fields, in order: J gene, clone size, V gene, D gene, CDR3 protein, CDR3 DNA. The D gene is left open where the match is weak. Expanded clones get a size class; other rows say once, few or many, or leave the size out.

J: TRBJ1-6
size: -
V: TRBV9
D: -
CDR3: CASSVSGANSPLHF
DNA: TGTGCCAGCAGCGTATCAGGGGCTAATTCACCCCTCCACTTT

J: TRBJ2-1
size: -
V: TRBV29-1
D: TRBD1
CDR3: CSVAGQGDYNEQFF
DNA: TGCAGCGTTGCGGGACAGGGAGACTACAATGAGCAGTTCTTC

J: TRBJ1-5
size: -
V: TRBV19
D: -
CDR3: CASRPAGSGRPQHF
DNA: TGTGCCAGTAGACCGGCAGGGAGCGGGCGGCCCCAGCATTTT

J: TRBJ1-1
size: -
V: TRBV6-5
D: -
CDR3: CASSYVGGIAFF
DNA: TGTGCCAGCAGTTACGTAGGAGGGATTGCTTTCTTT

J: TRBJ2-7
size: -
V: TRBV7-2
D: -
CDR3: CASSKDGAYEQYF
DNA: TGTGCCAGCAGCAAAGACGGAGCCTACGAGCAGTACTTC

J: TRBJ2-3
size: -
V: TRBV6-1
D: -
CDR3: CASSEWTASDTDTQYF
DNA: TGTGCCAGCAGTGAATGGACAGCGTCGGACACAGATACGCAGTATTTT

J: TRBJ2-2
size: -
V: TRBV27
D: TRBD1
CDR3: CASSQSGTVGAGELFF
DNA: TGTGCCAGCAGTCAGTCCGGGACAGTGGGGGCCGGGGAGCTGTTTTTT

J: TRBJ2-6
size: few
V: TRBV27
D: -
CDR3: CASRGPYKSGRSGANVLTF
DNA: TGTGCCAGCAGGGGCCCTTATAAGTCAGGGAGGTCTGGGGCCAACGTCCTGACTTTC

J: TRBJ2-7
size: once
V: TRBV6-5
D: -
CDR3: CASSSIGGSYEQYF
DNA: TGTGCCAGCAGTTCGATAGGGGGCTCCTACGAGCAGTACTTC

J: TRBJ1-5
size: -
V: TRBV7-9
D: -
CDR3: CASSLAARGYNQPQHF
DNA: TGTGCCAGCAGCTTAGCGGCCAGGGGCTACAATCAGCCCCAGCATTTT

J: TRBJ2-3
size: once
V: TRBV5-1
D: TRBD2
CDR3: CASSLSTSGFTDTQYF
DNA: TGCGCCAGCAGCTTATCGACTAGCGGGTTCACAGATACGCAGTATTTT

J: TRBJ1-1
size: -
V: TRBV19
D: -
CDR3: CASAEYNQEFGFF
DNA: TGTGCCAGCGCGGAATACAATCAAGAGTTCGGTTTCTTT

J: TRBJ2-7
size: -
V: TRBV5-1
D: -
CDR3: CASSWRGWGEQYF
DNA: TGCGCCAGCAGCTGGAGGGGCTGGGGGGAGCAGTACTTC

J: TRBJ1-2
size: -
V: TRBV6-1
D: -
CDR3: CASSEVAGVGYTF
DNA: TGTGCCAGCAGTGAAGTGGCAGGGGTCGGCTACACCTTC

J: TRBJ2-7
size: -
V: TRBV28
D: TRBD1
CDR3: CASSPPGQGKVEQYF
DNA: TGTGCCAGCAGTCCCCCGGGACAGGGAAAGGTCGAGCAGTACTTC

J: TRBJ1-5
size: few
V: TRBV6-6
D: -
CDR3: CASRQRGQYSNQPQHF
DNA: TGTGCCAGCAGACAACGAGGACAGTATAGCAATCAGCCCCAGCATTTT

J: TRBJ1-1
size: -
V: TRBV6-4
D: TRBD1
CDR3: CASRTGGTGNTEAFF
DNA: TGTGCCAGCAGGACAGGGGGCACAGGTAATACTGAAGCTTTCTTT

J: TRBJ2-3
size: -
V: TRBV5-6
D: -
CDR3: CASSLVSITDTQYF
DNA: TGTGCCAGCAGCTTGGTCTCTATCACAGATACGCAGTATTTT

J: TRBJ1-2
size: -
V: TRBV7-2
D: -
CDR3: CASSLGQTKGGYTF
DNA: TGTGCCAGCAGCTTAGGACAGACCAAGGGAGGCTACACCTTC

J: TRBJ2-3
size: -
V: TRBV5-4
D: -
CDR3: CASSLVHTDTQYF
DNA: TGTGCCAGCAGCTTGGTACACACAGATACGCAGTATTTT

J: TRBJ1-1
size: -
V: TRBV5-4
D: TRBD1
CDR3: CASSLLQGARTEAFF
DNA: TGTGCCAGCAGCTTACTACAGGGGGCGCGCACTGAAGCTTTCTTT

J: TRBJ2-5
size: -
V: TRBV9
D: TRBD2
CDR3: CASSVDGGEETQYF
DNA: TGTGCCAGCAGCGTAGATGGGGGGGAAGAGACCCAGTACTTC

J: TRBJ1-4
size: -
V: TRBV28
D: -
CDR3: CASTPPTGTGEKLFF
DNA: TGTGCCAGCACCCCGCCCACAGGGACGGGGGAAAAACTGTTTTTT

J: TRBJ2-5
size: once
V: TRBV27
D: -
CDR3: CASSLKGTGETQYF
DNA: TGTGCCAGCAGTTTAAAGGGGACTGGCGAGACCCAGTACTTC

J: TRBJ1-6
size: -
V: TRBV19
D: -
CDR3: CASRGGGKSPLHF
DNA: TGTGCCAGCCGTGGGGGAGGAAAATCACCCCTCCACTTT

J: TRBJ2-7
size: -
V: TRBV13
D: -
CDR3: CASSRASYEQYF
DNA: TGTGCCAGCAGCCGAGCCTCCTACGAGCAGTACTTC

J: TRBJ2-7
size: -
V: TRBV5-1
D: -
CDR3: CASSLVQGSYEQYF
DNA: TGCGCCAGCAGCTTGGTCCAGGGATCCTACGAGCAGTACTTC

J: TRBJ2-5
size: -
V: TRBV6-1
D: -
CDR3: CASSEGWLQETQYF
DNA: TGTGCCAGCAGTGAAGGATGGCTCCAAGAGACCCAGTACTTC

J: TRBJ2-4
size: -
V: TRBV7-3
D: -
CDR3: CASSLDSRSNIQYF
DNA: TGTGCCAGCAGCCTCGATTCTAGGTCCAACATTCAGTACTTC

J: TRBJ1-4
size: -
V: TRBV7-2
D: -
CDR3: CASRRYRDVGEKLFF
DNA: TGTGCCAGCAGACGCTACAGGGACGTCGGAGAAAAACTGTTTTTT

J: TRBJ2-3
size: -
V: TRBV30
D: -
CDR3: CAWKGMRDTQYF
DNA: TGTGCCTGGAAGGGGATGAGAGATACGCAGTATTTT

J: TRBJ1-6
size: few
V: TRBV7-2
D: -
CDR3: CASSLDRGGNSPLHF
DNA: TGTGCCAGCAGCTTAGATAGGGGAGGTAATTCACCCCTCCACTTT

J: TRBJ2-3
size: -
V: TRBV19
D: -
CDR3: CASSPGWTDTQYF
DNA: TGTGCCAGTAGTCCAGGGTGGACAGATACGCAGTATTTT

J: TRBJ1-1
size: -
V: TRBV7-8
D: -
CDR3: CASTHIEAVKTEAFF
DNA: TGTGCCAGCACCCACATAGAGGCGGTGAAAACTGAAGCTTTCTTT

J: TRBJ2-1
size: -
V: TRBV13
D: TRBD1
CDR3: CASSSLGWGQINEQFF
DNA: TGTGCCAGCAGCTCCCTAGGTTGGGGACAGATCAATGAGCAGTTCTTC

J: TRBJ2-1
size: -
V: TRBV7-8
D: -
CDR3: CASSSGTGVAGEQFF
DNA: TGTGCCAGCAGCTCGGGTACGGGGGTGGCTGGTGAGCAGTTCTTC

J: TRBJ2-5
size: -
V: TRBV7-9
D: TRBD1
CDR3: CASSSTGQGQETQYF
DNA: TGTGCCAGCAGCTCAACCGGACAGGGTCAAGAGACCCAGTACTTC

J: TRBJ2-3
size: -
V: TRBV7-2
D: -
CDR3: CASSLNKETQYF
DNA: TGTGCCAGCAGCTTAAATAAGGAGACGCAGTATTTT

J: TRBJ1-4
size: -
V: TRBV27
D: TRBD1
CDR3: CASSTQGRPDEKLFF
DNA: TGTGCCAGCAGTACACAGGGGAGGCCCGATGAAAAACTGTTTTTT

J: TRBJ1-1
size: -
V: TRBV11-2
D: -
CDR3: CASSLEDMNTEAFF
DNA: TGTGCCAGCAGCTTAGAGGACATGAACACTGAAGCTTTCTTT

J: TRBJ1-2
size: -
V: TRBV28
D: TRBD1
CDR3: CASSPADRGQYYGYTF
DNA: TGTGCCAGCAGTCCCGCGGACAGGGGGCAATACTATGGCTACACCTTC

J: TRBJ2-3
size: -
V: TRBV6-1
D: -
CDR3: CASSEALGGFPLSSTDTQYF
DNA: TGTGCCAGCAGTGAAGCCTTGGGGGGATTCCCACTCTCTAGCACAGATACGCAGTATTTT

J: TRBJ2-5
size: -
V: TRBV11-3
D: -
CDR3: CASSRDTATQETQYF
DNA: TGTGCCAGCAGCCGCGACACGGCTACACAAGAGACCCAGTACTTC

J: TRBJ1-2
size: -
V: TRBV7-9
D: -
CDR3: CASSLGPGAGGYTF
DNA: TGTGCCAGCAGCTTAGGTCCCGGCGCCGGGGGCTACACCTTC

J: TRBJ1-6
size: -
V: TRBV5-1
D: -
CDR3: CASSTRPGDWRSPLHF
DNA: TGCGCCAGCAGCACCAGACCCGGGGATTGGAGATCACCCCTCCACTTT

J: TRBJ2-7
size: once
V: TRBV5-1
D: TRBD2
CDR3: CASSLGAGREQYF
DNA: TGCGCCAGCAGCTTGGGAGCGGGACGCGAGCAGTACTTC

J: TRBJ1-2
size: -
V: TRBV28
D: TRBD1
CDR3: CASRKDRGYGYTF
DNA: TGTGCCAGCAGGAAGGACAGGGGGTATGGCTACACCTTC

J: TRBJ1-4
size: -
V: TRBV5-1
D: -
CDR3: CASGPGGQEIEKLFF
DNA: TGCGCCAGCGGACCCGGCGGGCAGGAGATTGAAAAACTGTTTTTT

J: TRBJ1-5
size: -
V: TRBV6-5
D: TRBD1
CDR3: CASSSDRGQPQHF
DNA: TGTGCCAGCAGTTCGGACAGGGGCCAGCCCCAGCATTTT

J: TRBJ1-2
size: -
V: TRBV6-6
D: TRBD1
CDR3: CASSSGGGSYGYTF
DNA: TGTGCCAGCAGTTCAGGGGGAGGTAGCTATGGCTACACCTTC

J: TRBJ2-5
size: -
V: TRBV5-1
D: TRBD2
CDR3: CASSLGAGGETQYF
DNA: TGCGCCAGCAGCTTGGGAGCGGGAGGGGAGACCCAGTACTTC

J: TRBJ2-7
size: -
V: TRBV6-6
D: TRBD2
CDR3: CASSPLAGRPEGEQYF
DNA: TGTGCCAGCAGTCCCCTAGCGGGCCGTCCCGAGGGCGAGCAGTACTTC

J: TRBJ2-1
size: -
V: TRBV28
D: -
CDR3: CASSLSPVGSRNEQFF
DNA: TGTGCCAGCAGTTTATCCCCCGTGGGCAGTAGGAATGAGCAGTTCTTC

J: TRBJ2-3
size: -
V: TRBV19
D: TRBD2
CDR3: CASSIGGLANTQYF
DNA: TGTGCCAGTAGTATCGGCGGACTAGCAAATACGCAGTATTTT

J: TRBJ1-1
size: -
V: TRBV9
D: -
CDR3: CASSPQLQAMNTEAFF
DNA: TGTGCCAGCAGCCCCCAGCTCCAGGCCATGAACACTGAAGCTTTCTTT

J: TRBJ2-1
size: -
V: TRBV23-1
D: TRBD2
CDR3: CASSPGTSGYNEQFF
DNA: TGCGCCAGCAGTCCTGGGACTAGCGGCTACAATGAGCAGTTCTTC